These 29 T cell receptor beta chains came from one sample sequenced in a study of blood T cells in healthy people across ages. Primed by a sample-barcoded 5' primer and a J-beta primer mix, a second PCR proceeded for roughly 7 to 12 cycles. From the 5' RACE reads, TCRdb called clonotypes with MiXCR, one entry per CDR3 protein. The sample records roughly 560,000 distinct CDR3 sequences, about 24% being singletons. The same data also contributed to another study, on T cells of mothers and their children.

The sequencing input was blood. These receptors all stem from a boy between 10 and 17 years old in good health.

The rearrangement joins TRBV29-1 to TRBJ2-1; TRBD2 is a possible D gene (5 bases). The V and J ends lost 6 bases and 10 bases respectively, with 19 bases between them. Germline CDR1 and CDR2: SQVTM and ANQGSEA. There are 13 residues in the CDR3. Here the CDR3 reads CSVADSSYEEQFF. The CDR3 nucleotides are TGCAGCGTCGCGGACTCCTCCTACGAGGAGCAGTTCTTC.

Only one count was recorded for this clonotype. One junction end disagrees with the germline gene, perhaps due to a read error. The gene calls are TRBV6-4 and TRBJ1-2; D ambiguous. Germline-derived CDR1 and CDR2 are MRHNA and SNTAGT. The CDR3 extends over 15 amino acids. CDR3 sequence: CASSDLDSDSSGYAF. The CDR3 region has the DNA TGTGCCAGCAGCGACCTGGACTCCGACTCCTCTGGCTACGCCTTC.

The chain uses TRBV4-1 and TRBJ2-1; D tentatively fits TRBD1 or TRBD2 (5 bases each). The CDR3 runs 15 residues. CDR1 is MGHRA and CDR2 is YSYEKL in the germline V gene. V dropped 4 bases and J dropped 9 bases, with 19 bases sitting between them. The CDR3 region has the DNA TGCGCCAGCAGCCTCCGGGGCCCGGCCATCGGTGAGCAGTTCTTC. Residues: CASSLRGPAIGEQFF.

In nucleotides, the CDR3 is TGTGCCAGCAGTTACCGAATCAGCTCACAAGAGACCCAGTACTTC. It is translated as CASSYRISSQETQYF. This chain uses TRBV6-2 or TRBV6-3 with TRBJ2-5; D not resolved. Germline CDR1 is MNHEY and CDR2 is SVGEGT. This CDR3 is 15 amino acids long. V gave up 2 bases and J gave up 2 bases, with 12 bases separating them.

This rearrangement joins TRBV6-4 to TRBJ2-3; 10 positions match TRBD1. The CDR3 is 15 residues long. CDR1 is MRHNA, CDR2 SNTAGT, per germline. V was clipped by 3 bases and J by 3 bases; unmatched bases: 3. DNA for the CDR3: TGTGCCAGCAGTGAGGGGACAGGGGTTACAGATACGCAGTATTTT. Translating gives CASSEGTGVTDTQYF.

V and J are TRBV10-2 and TRBJ2-5; 7 nucleotides line up with TRBD2. The J call may be faulty, since TRBJ2-1 better matches the DNA end. Germline-derived CDR1 and CDR2 are WSHSY and SAAADI. This CDR3 region has 16 residues. The CDR3 region is CASSESSGHPRTGQFF. For the CDR3, the DNA is TGCGCCAGCAGTGAGTCTAGCGGGCATCCAAGAACGGGGCAGTTCTTC.

This clonotype was seen at least ten times. This sequence joins TRBV7-9 and TRBJ2-1, with TRBD2 matching 15 bases. The CDR3 runs 15 residues. After removal of 5 bases from V and 8 bases from J, the junction contained 4 bases not matched to a gene. The germline gives CDR1 SEHNR, CDR2 FQNEAQ (reference sequence). CDR3 nucleotide sequence: TGTGCCAGCAGCCGGACTAGCGGGGGGGCCTATGAGCAGTTCTTC. It yields the protein CASSRTSGGAYEQFF.

This clonotype appeared a few times. The V and J genes are TRBV6-2 or TRBV6-3 and TRBJ2-3; a possible D gene is TRBD1 (5 bases). Germline values: CDR1 MNHEY, CDR2 SVGEGT. V lost 5 bases, J lost 8 bases, and 20 bases lay in between. This CDR3 is 15 amino acids long. The CDR3 DNA reads TGTGCCAGCAGTAACGGACCTGGGGCCGCGGTTACGCAGTATTTT. Protein sequence: CASSNGPGAAVTQYF.

The rearrangement uses TRBV20-1 and TRBJ2-2; D ambiguous. Between the trimmed V and J ends, which lost 1 base and 5 bases, there was a span of 17 bases. Germline V gives CDR1 DFQATT, CDR2 SNEGSKA (reference sequence). There are 16 residues in the CDR3. The CDR3 sequence is CSARVNPRITTGELFF. The CDR3 DNA follows: TGCAGTGCTAGAGTAAACCCGAGAATTACAACCGGGGAGCTGTTTTTT.

As DNA, the CDR3 is TGCAGCGTTGCTGGGGAGAAATCCGGACAGGGGAAGAGGTACAAGTGGTATGAGCAGTTCTTC. It is translated as CSVAGEKSGQGKRYKWYEQFF. The rearrangement uses TRBV29-1 and TRBJ2-1; 9 bases agree with TRBD1. Germline V gene data show CDR1 as SQVTM and CDR2 as ANQGSEA. The CDR3 has 21 amino acids. V was clipped by 4 bases and J by 8 bases; unmatched bases: 30.

The CDR3, as DNA: TGTGCCAGCAGTTCCGGACCTAATTCACCCCTCCACTTT. It is translated as CASSSGPNSPLHF. The genes are TRBV2 and TRBJ1-6; D unclear. The CDR3 is 13 amino acids. The V end was cut by 5 bases, the J end by 6 bases, with 8 bases between. CDR1 is SNHLY and CDR2 is FYNNEI in the germline V gene.

The CDR3 spells CASSQDGTGGIGYTF. CDR3 DNA sequence: TGTGCCAGCAGCCAAGATGGGACAGGGGGCATTGGCTACACCTTC. The gene calls are TRBV14 and TRBJ1-2; 12 bases align to TRBD1. The CDR3 has 15 residues. The V gene end was trimmed by 0 bases and the J gene end by 7 bases; junction bases not matched to a gene: 3. Germline loops: CDR1 SGHDN, CDR2 FVKESK. Variable domain in full (rest from reference TRBV14 and TRBJ1-2): EAGVTQFPSHSVIEKGQTVTLRCDPISGHDNLYWYRRVMGKEIKFLLHFVKESKQDESGMPNNRFLAERTGGTYSTLKVQPAELEDSGVYFCASSQDGTGGIGYTFGSGTRLTVV.

The table lists this clonotype with many counts. V is TRBV20-1 and J is TRBJ2-2; 15 bases map to TRBD2. Looked up from germline, CDR1 is DFQATT and CDR2 is SNEGSKA (reference sequence). The CDR3 sequence is 14 residues long. Unmatched junction bases numbered 3, after V lost 5 bases and J lost 8 bases. The CDR3 reads CSAGLAGGRGELFF. CDR3 nucleotides: TGCAGTGCTGGACTAGCGGGAGGGCGGGGGGAGCTGTTTTTT.

Here the CDR3 DNA reads TGCGCCAGCAGCCAAACGACTAGCGGGCCCTACGAGCAGTACTTC. The encoded protein is CASSQTTSGPYEQYF. The chain couples TRBV4-3 to TRBJ2-7, with 10 bases fitting TRBD2. Losses at the gene ends were 2 bases for V and 2 bases for J; bases not matched to a gene: 3. CDR1 and CDR2 (germline): LGHNA, YSLEER. The CDR3 covers 15 residues.

This clonotype was observed a few times. The chain is built from TRBV28 and TRBJ1-2, with unresolved D. V was trimmed by 3 bases and J by 0 bases, leaving 8 bases between them. Looked up from germline, CDR1 is MDHEN and CDR2 is SYDVKM. The CDR3 is 14 amino acids. The CDR3 nucleotides are TGTGCCAGCAGTTTTGGCGGAACTAACTATGGCTACACCTTC. Residues: CASSFGGTNYGYTF.

The J gene is TRBJ1-2, the V gene TRBV20-1; D might be TRBD1 (5 bases). Trimming took off 5 bases at V and 8 bases at J, with 12 bases between the two ends. Germline lookup yields CDR1 DFQATT and CDR2 SNEGSKA (reference sequence). The CDR3 length is 11 residues. In DNA form, the CDR3 reads TGCAGTGCTCCCCTGGGGGGGGGCTACACCTTC. Amino acids: CSAPLGGGYTF.

The CDR3 loop is CATSKGQSSYNEQFF. In nucleotides, the CDR3 is TGTGCCACCTCGAAGGGACAGAGCTCCTACAATGAGCAGTTCTTC. The gene calls are TRBV24-1 and TRBJ2-1; 7 bases line up with TRBD1. The length of the CDR3 is 15 residues. Germline assignment: CDR1 KGHDR and CDR2 SFDVKD. The V and J ends lost 9 bases and 0 bases, in that order; junction bases with no gene match: 7.

This clonotype was picked up many times. The rearrangement links TRBV4-3 to TRBJ2-1; 15 bases map to TRBD2. The V gene's germline CDR1 is LGHNA and CDR2 YSLEER. Trimming cost V 4 bases and J 7 bases; bases outside gene matches: 2. The CDR3 consists of 15 residues. The DNA of the CDR3 is TGCGCCAGCAGCCCCGGACTAGCGGGGGGGAATGAGCAGTTCTTC. This translates into CASSPGLAGGNEQFF.

In this sample, this clonotype turned up a few times. The chain combines TRBV7-9 with TRBJ1-1, with D possibly being TRBD1 (5 bases). CDR1 and CDR2 (germline): SEHNR, FQNEAQ (reference sequence). CDR3 size: 15 residues. The V gene lost 6 bases and the J gene lost 1 base, with 15 bases spanning the gap. The CDR3 DNA sequence: TGTGCCAGCAGGGACACGGGGGAATCGAACACTGAAGCTTTCTTT. It translates to CASRDTGESNTEAFF.

This chain links TRBV7-2 with TRBJ2-1, with TRBD1 as a possible D gene (6 bases). CDR3 length: 14 residues. V gave up 8 bases and J gave up 7 bases, with 18 bases separating them. The germline gives CDR1 SGHTA, CDR2 FQGNSA. The CDR3 coding sequence is TGTGCCAGCGGACAGAGACTGGGCATTAATGAGCAGTTCTTC. Residues: CASGQRLGINEQFF.

The CDR3 spells CASSSRPLAGGVNEQFF. The CDR3 DNA reads as TGTGCCAGCAGCTCCCGGCCCCTAGCGGGGGGGGTCAATGAGCAGTTCTTC. The rearrangement joins TRBV7-2 to TRBJ2-1, with 12 bases that match TRBD2. The CDR3 sequence is 17 residues long. Germline assignment: CDR1 SGHTA and CDR2 FQGNSA. Trimming cost V 4 bases and J 6 bases; bases outside gene matches: 10. The whole variable domain, remainder taken from reference TRBV7-2 and TRBJ2-1, is GAGVSQSPSNKVTEKGKDVELRCDPISGHTALYWYRQSLGQGLEFLIYFQGNSAPDKSGLPSDRFSAERTGGSVSTLTIQRTQQEDSAVYLCASSSRPLAGGVNEQFFGPGTRLTVL.

This clonotype was counted a few times. J is TRBJ1-4 and V is TRBV20-1; D unclear. Germline CDR1 is DFQATT and CDR2 is SNEGSKA (reference sequence). The CDR3 is 16 residues long. V was pared by 3 bases and J by 8 bases, with 22 bases between. The CDR3 DNA reads TGCAGTGCTAGGGAGGGTGCCCCTACATTCAGCGAAAAACTGTTTTTT. This encodes CSAREGAPTFSEKLFF.

This clonotype was recorded a few times. The chain uses TRBV4-2 and TRBJ2-4, with 8 bases lining up with TRBD1. The CDR3 is made up of 16 amino acids. From germline, CDR1 is LGHNA and CDR2 YNFKEQ. After removal of 5 bases from V and 3 bases from J, the junction contained 9 bases not matched to a gene. Here the CDR3 DNA reads TGTGCCAGCAGCAGGACAGGGCGTCTGGACAAAAACATTCAGTACTTC. Translating it yields CASSRTGRLDKNIQYF.

This sequence joins TRBV7-4 and TRBJ2-7; D is ambiguous. From germline, CDR1 is SGHVT and CDR2 SQSDAQ. The V and J ends lost 2 bases and 12 bases respectively, with 29 bases between them. The CDR3 covers 17 residues. The CDR3 DNA follows: TGTGCCAGCAGCTTACGAGGCCCCCTCCAGAACCACTCGCCGTGGTACTTC. Translation: CASSLRGPLQNHSPWYF.

The chain has TRBV29-1 and TRBJ2-1; 8 bases are a match to TRBD2. This CDR3 has 15 amino acids. The V gene end was trimmed by 2 bases and the J gene end by 2 bases; junction bases not matched to a gene: 5. Germline V gene lookup returns CDR1 SQVTM and CDR2 ANQGSEA. Here the CDR3 reads CSVETGGSAYNEQFF. In nucleotides, the CDR3 is TGCAGCGTTGAAACGGGGGGGTCCGCCTACAATGAGCAGTTCTTC.

The chain joins TRBV7-6 to TRBJ2-1, with 9 bases aligning to TRBD2. V lost 5 bases and J lost 1; bases outside the gene matches: 9. Per germline, CDR1 SGHVS and CDR2 FNYEAQ. This CDR3 is built from 17 residues. The CDR3 DNA sequence: TGTGCCAGCAGCCTAAAACTAGCGGGCCTATCCTACAATGAGCAGTTCTTC. Translating gives CASSLKLAGLSYNEQFF. Supplemented by reference TRBV7-6 and TRBJ2-1, the full variable domain reads GAGVSQSPRYKVTKRGQDVALRCDPISGHVSLYWYRQALGQGPEFLTYFNYEAQQDKSGLPNDRFSAERPEGSISTLTIQRTEQRDSAMYRCASSLKLAGLSYNEQFFGPGTRLTVL.

V usage is TRBV6-5 and J usage is TRBJ2-7; the match to TRBD2 covers 8 bases. Germline loops: CDR1 MNHEY, CDR2 SVGAGI. The CDR3 totals 14 residues. V gave up 8 bases and J gave up 3 bases; unmatched junction bases: 9. The CDR3 region is CASSREGGIYEQYF. The CDR3 coding sequence is TGTGCCAGCTCCCGGGAGGGGGGAATCTACGAGCAGTACTTC.

This clonotype showed up just a few times. This chain connects TRBV20-1 to TRBJ2-5; D tentatively fits TRBD1 or TRBD2 (5 bases each). Judging by the DNA end, TRBJ2-1 fits better; the J call may be wrong. The CDR3 consists of 17 residues. Germline CDR1 and CDR2: DFQATT and SNEGSKA (reference sequence). DNA for the CDR3: TGCAGTGCTAGAGAATTGAGGGGTAGCCCTTCCCACAATGAGCAGTTCTTC. Amino acid sequence: CSARELRGSPSHNEQFF.

The V gene is TRBV7-6, the J gene TRBJ2-2, with a weak D call TRBD2 (5 bases). The CDR3 spans 17 residues. Per the germline V gene, CDR1 is SGHVS and CDR2 is FNYEAQ. Trimming pared 1 base from V and 7 bases from J, leaving 19 bases between. Here the CDR3 reads CASSLGAAGLILGELFF. CDR3 nucleotide sequence: TGTGCCAGCAGCTTAGGGGCCGCGGGTCTTATACTCGGGGAGCTGTTTTTT.